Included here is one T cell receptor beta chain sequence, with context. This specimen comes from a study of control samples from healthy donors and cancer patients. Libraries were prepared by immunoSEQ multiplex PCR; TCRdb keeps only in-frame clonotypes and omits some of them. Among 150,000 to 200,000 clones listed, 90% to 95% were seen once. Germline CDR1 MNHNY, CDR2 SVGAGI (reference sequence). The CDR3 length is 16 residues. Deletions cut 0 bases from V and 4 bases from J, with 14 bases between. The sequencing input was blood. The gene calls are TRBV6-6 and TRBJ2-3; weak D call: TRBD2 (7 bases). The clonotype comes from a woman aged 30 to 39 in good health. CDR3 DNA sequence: TGTGCCAGCAGTTACTCGAGTTCGGGGGGCCCAGATACGCAGTATTTT. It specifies CASSYSSSGGPDTQYF.